Presented here are 26 T cell receptor beta chains from one specimen sequenced in a study of chemoradiotherapy in HPV16-positive cancers. The method was immunoSEQ multiplex PCR; TCRdb's version includes in-frame clones alone and lacks a portion of them. The sample yields some 3,000 clones, around four fifths seen once. Material: blood, obtained from a patient who underwent chemoradiotherapy. The receptors here all came from a human donor with HPV-associated anogenital cancer.

This chain joins TRBV7-7 and TRBJ2-2; a weak D match, TRBD2 (6 bases). Trimming left V 5 bases short and J 3 bases short, with 13 bases between. The CDR3 extends over 15 amino acids. Germline V gives CDR1 SSHAT, CDR2 FNYEAQ (reference sequence). In nucleotides, the CDR3 is TGTGCCAGCAGCCCCAGTCGGGGGTACACCGGGGAGCTGTTTTTT. This codes for CASSPSRGYTGELFF.

The V and J genes are TRBV19 and TRBJ1-1; D is perhaps TRBD1 (5 bases). The V end lost 3 bases, the J end lost 10 bases, and 15 bases lay between the germline ends. CDR3 length: 13 amino acids. Germline assignment: CDR1 LNHDA and CDR2 SQIVND (reference sequence). The CDR3 region has the DNA TGTGCCAGTAGTATTGTTGTGGGGGATGGAGCTTTCTTT. Residues: CASSIVVGDGAFF.

This chain links TRBV27 with TRBJ2-3; 8 bases agree with TRBD2. Germline V gene data show CDR1 as MNHEY and CDR2 as SMNVEV (reference sequence). This CDR3 is built from 15 residues. After removal of 7 bases from V and 2 bases from J, the junction contained 8 bases not matched to a gene. This chain's CDR3 is CASKTGGLPTDTQYF. Here the CDR3 DNA reads TGTGCCAGCAAGACGGGGGGGCTCCCCACAGATACGCAGTATTTT.

This clone was seen a handful of times. The chain uses TRBV29-1 and TRBJ2-3, with 7 positions matching TRBD2. The germline gives CDR1 SQVTM, CDR2 ANQGSEA. The CDR3 is made up of 12 amino acids. CDR3: CRGGDDGDTQYF. For the CDR3, the DNA is TGCAGGGGGGGGGATGACGGAGATACGCAGTATTTT.

This sequence joins TRBV6-5 and TRBJ1-2, with D uncertain. The germline CDR1 and CDR2 sequences are MNHEY and SVGAGI. CDR3 size: 13 residues. V was cut by 5 bases and J by 4 bases, with 11 bases left in between. CDR3 amino acids: CASSPDGLYGYTF. The CDR3 coding sequence is TGTGCCAGCAGTCCCGACGGCCTCTATGGCTACACCTTC.

The chain is built from TRBV27 and TRBJ1-5; no clear D. This CDR3 is built from 14 residues. In germline, CDR1 is MNHEY, CDR2 SMNVEV (reference sequence). V was shortened by 6 bases and J by 2 bases, with 11 bases between the two germline ends. The chain's CDR3 is CASSRGIGNQPQHF. Written as DNA, the CDR3 is TGTGCCAGCAGCCGCGGAATTGGCAATCAGCCCCAGCATTTT.

V is TRBV6-6 and J is TRBJ1-5; 7 bases map to TRBD1. After removal of 2 bases from V and 3 bases from J, the junction contained 4 bases not matched to a gene. CDR1 is MNHNY and CDR2 is SVGAGI in the germline V gene (reference sequence). This CDR3 has 15 amino acids. The CDR3 nucleotides are TGTGCCAGCAGTTACGGGACAGCAAACAATCAGCCCCAGCATTTT. It is translated as CASSYGTANNQPQHF.

The chain joins TRBV6-9 to TRBJ2-7; D is undetermined. Per germline, CDR1 MNHGY and CDR2 SVAAGI. This CDR3 region has 8 residues. V was clipped by 11 bases and J by 7 bases, with 6 bases between them. The CDR3 sequence is CAPPEQYF. CDR3 coding DNA: TGTGCCCCCCCTGAGCAGTACTTC.

The CDR3 loop reads CAWSVAFSGGRLRSPLHF. The CDR3 bases are TGTGCCTGGAGTGTAGCGTTTTCTGGGGGCCGCCTTAGGTCACCCCTCCACTTT. V is TRBV30 and J is TRBJ1-6, with a tentative D call TRBD1 (6 bases). The CDR3 contains 18 residues. Trimming cost V 0 bases and J 10 bases, with 25 bases left between them. The germline gives CDR1 GTSNPN, CDR2 SVGIG (reference sequence).

This sequence joins TRBV7-8 and TRBJ1-1; D ambiguous. The germline V gene encodes CDR1 SGHVS and CDR2 FQNEAQ. The CDR3 loop spans 14 amino acids. Trimming shortened V by 5 bases and J by 1 base, and 11 bases separated the two germline ends. The CDR3 nucleotides read TGTGCCAGCAGCCCGATTATTGCGAACACTGAAGCTTTCTTT. The encoded protein is CASSPIIANTEAFF.

As DNA, the CDR3 is TGTGCCACCAGCAGAGATTTTTACGAGACCCAGTACTTC. This codes for CATSRDFYETQYF. This rearrangement joins TRBV15 to TRBJ2-5, with D unresolved. Per germline, CDR1 LNHNV and CDR2 YYDKDF (reference sequence). The germline V and J ends were trimmed by 0 bases and 5 bases, with 7 bases remaining between them. The CDR3 sequence is 13 residues long.

As to this clone: Sequence at one end of the junction differs from germline and may be a read error. The chain joins TRBV9 to TRBJ2-5; 8 bases line up with TRBD2. Germline V gene sequence: CDR1 SGDLS, CDR2 YYNGEE. The CDR3 has 17 amino acids. The CDR3 loop is CASSVAGGYYHQEAQYF. CDR3 bases: TGTGCCAGCAGCGTGGCGGGGGGCTACTACCATCAAGAGGCCCAGTACTTC. The full variable domain, with the rest looked up from reference TRBV9 and TRBJ2-5, is DSGVTQTPKHLITATGQRVTLRCSPRSGDLSVYWYQQSLDQGLQFLIQYYNGEERAKGNILERFSAQQFPDLHSELNLSSLELGDSALYFCASSVAGGYYHQEAQYFGPGTRLLVL.

The rearrangement links TRBV7-8 to TRBJ1-5; 7 positions match TRBD1. V was clipped by 3 bases and J by 0 bases; unmatched bases: 5. From germline, CDR1 is SGHVS and CDR2 FQNEAQ. There are 16 residues in the CDR3. In nucleotides, the CDR3 is TGTGCCAGCAGCTTGGGGACAGCTTATAGCAATCAGCCCCAGCATTTT. This codes for CASSLGTAYSNQPQHF.

The J gene is TRBJ2-5, the V gene TRBV6-1; possible D gene TRBD1, 6 bases. The CDR3 contains 15 residues. The V gene lost 9 bases and the J gene lost 1 base, with 18 bases spanning the gap. Germline V CDR1 and CDR2: MNHNS, SASEGT. The CDR3 DNA reads as TGTGCCAGTGTCATGAGGGGACAACCCCAAGAGACCCAGTACTTC. It encodes CASVMRGQPQETQYF.

CDR3 sequence reads: CASKRDRGSDEQFF. CDR3 DNA: TGTGCCAGCAAACGGGACAGGGGGTCCGATGAGCAGTTCTTC. The chain employs TRBV2 and TRBJ2-1; TRBD1 matches at 11 bases. The CDR3 is made up of 14 amino acids. Per the germline V gene, CDR1 is SNHLY and CDR2 is FYNNEI. Trimming took 7 bases from V and 8 from J; bases not matched to a gene: 7.

The J gene is TRBJ1-5, the V gene TRBV28, with D tentatively TRBD1 (6 bases). There are 19 residues in the CDR3. Germline V gene sequence: CDR1 MDHEN, CDR2 SYDVKM. V was clipped by 3 bases and J by 2 bases, with 23 bases between them. CDR3 residues: CASSFRTLGAKTGNQPQHF. The DNA for the CDR3 is TGTGCCAGCAGTTTCCGAACCCTGGGGGCCAAAACCGGCAATCAGCCCCAGCATTTT.

This chain uses TRBV7-2 with TRBJ1-2; possible D gene TRBD1, 6 bases. The CDR3 totals 14 residues. The V gene lost 5 bases and the J gene lost 5 bases, with 15 bases spanning the gap. The germline gives CDR1 SGHTA, CDR2 FQGNSA. The DNA for the CDR3 is TGTGCCAGCAGCCCCCCAGGGGATGGGTATGGCTACACCTTC. It is translated as CASSPPGDGYGYTF.

The rearrangement joins TRBV7-2 to TRBJ2-7; 11 bases are shared with TRBD2. The CDR3 sequence is 14 residues long. V shed 4 bases, J shed 2 bases, and the junction held 1 base outside the gene matches. Germline V gene sequence: CDR1 SGHTA, CDR2 FQGNSA. CDR3 amino acids: CASSSLAGAYEQYF. Written as DNA, the CDR3 is TGTGCCAGCAGCTCACTAGCGGGGGCCTACGAGCAGTACTTC.

The rearrangement joins TRBV29-1 to TRBJ2-3; D is possibly TRBD2 (7 bases). The CDR3 extends over 14 amino acids. Germline assignment: CDR1 SQVTM and CDR2 ANQGSEA. V shed 3 bases and J shed 4 bases, with 14 bases lying between them. The CDR3 here is CSVEGGPRSDTQYF. CDR3 bases: TGCAGCGTTGAGGGGGGGCCACGATCAGATACGCAGTATTTT.

In its sample, this clone was seen once. The V gene is TRBV9, the J gene TRBJ2-7, with D hard to call. This CDR3 spans 15 amino acids. CDR1 SGDLS and CDR2 YYNGEE come from the germline V gene. Deletions cut 3 bases from V and 3 bases from J, with 16 bases between. CDR3 in amino acids: CASSAYPGGVYEQYF. CDR3 bases: TGTGCCAGCAGCGCCTACCCCGGTGGGGTCTACGAGCAGTACTTC.

The rearrangement joins TRBV6-1 to TRBJ1-3, with D hard to call. This CDR3 has 12 amino acids. Germline CDR1 is MNHNS and CDR2 is SASEGT. V was shortened by 11 bases and J by 0 bases, with 8 bases between the two germline ends. CDR3 nucleotides: TGTGCCCTGGAGGGCTCTGGAAACACCATATATTTT. Translating gives CALEGSGNTIYF.

The rearrangement joins TRBV30 to TRBJ2-5, with TRBD1 matching 9 bases. V gave up 4 bases and J gave up 2 bases; unmatched junction bases: 11. CDR1 and CDR2 from the germline V gene are GTSNPN and SVGIG (reference sequence). The CDR3 runs to 16 residues. CDR3 sequence (DNA): TGTGCCTGGAACCCGGGACAGGGAAGGGGTCAAGAGACCCAGTACTTC. Its protein product is CAWNPGQGRGQETQYF.

The chain uses TRBV5-4 and TRBJ2-5, with a tentative D call TRBD2 (5 bases). The CDR3 extends over 13 amino acids. From germline, CDR1 is SGHNT and CDR2 YYREEE (reference sequence). With 2 bases removed from V and 5 bases from J, the gap between germline ends came to 10 bases. In DNA, the CDR3 is TGTGCCAGCAGCTTTTTACGGAGGGAGACCCAGTACTTC. Its translation is CASSFLRRETQYF.

The chain recombines TRBV6-5 with TRBJ1-4; no clear D gene. The germline gives CDR1 MNHEY, CDR2 SVGAGI. This CDR3 region has 14 residues. The V and J ends lost 3 bases and 4 bases respectively, with 9 bases between them. For the CDR3, the DNA is TGTGCCAGCAGTTATGGAGGACTTAATGAAAAACTGTTTTTT. Protein product: CASSYGGLNEKLFF.

The chain couples TRBV9 to TRBJ1-2; D might be TRBD1 (5 bases). The ends were cut back, 3 bases at V and 8 bases at J, with 20 bases in the middle. Germline V CDR1 and CDR2: SGDLS, YYNGEE. This CDR3 is built from 15 residues. The CDR3 DNA reads TGTGCCAGCAGCGCCGGGAGCGGGCCAGGGATCGGCTACACCTTC. Protein: CASSAGSGPGIGYTF.

The chain uses TRBV28 and TRBJ2-5; D may match TRBD1 or TRBD2 (5 bases each). The tail of the sequence fits TRBJ2-7 better, so the J call may be wrong. Germline V gives CDR1 MDHEN, CDR2 SYDVKM. The CDR3 totals 13 residues. CDR3 in DNA: TGTGCCAGCAGCGGGGCATCAATCTACGAGCAGTACTTC. The encoded protein is CASSGASIYEQYF.